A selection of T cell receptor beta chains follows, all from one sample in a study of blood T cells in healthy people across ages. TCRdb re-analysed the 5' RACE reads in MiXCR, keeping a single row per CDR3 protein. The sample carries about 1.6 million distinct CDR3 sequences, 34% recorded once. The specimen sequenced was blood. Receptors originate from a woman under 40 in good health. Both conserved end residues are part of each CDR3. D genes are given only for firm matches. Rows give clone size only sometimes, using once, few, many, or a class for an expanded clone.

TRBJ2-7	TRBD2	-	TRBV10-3	TGTGCCATCAGTGCCGGGAGGGGGGTCGAGCAGTACTTC	CAISAGRGVEQYF
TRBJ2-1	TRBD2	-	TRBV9	TGTGCCAGCAGCGTAGGGGCGGGGGTCTCCTACAATGAGCAGTTCTTC	CASSVGAGVSYNEQFF
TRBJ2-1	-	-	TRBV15	TGTGCCACCAGCAGAGGGCGCGAAGAGCAGTTCTTC	CATSRGREEQFF
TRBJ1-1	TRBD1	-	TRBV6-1	TGTGCCAGCAGTGAGGACAGGGACACTGAAGCTTTCTTT	CASSEDRDTEAFF
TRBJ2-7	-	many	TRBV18	TGTGCCAGCTCAGATGACAGGAGTTACGAGCAGTACTTC	CASSDDRSYEQYF
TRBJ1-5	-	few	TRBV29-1	TGCAGCGCTGAAGAAGGAGGGAATGGCAATCAGCCCCAGCATTTT	CSAEEGGNGNQPQHF
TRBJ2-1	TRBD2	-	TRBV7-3	TGTGCCAGCAGCTTAGGGCTAGCGGGAGAGCGGAAGTTCTTC	CASSLGLAGERKFF
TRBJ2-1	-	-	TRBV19	TGTGCCAGTGTGGGATCCTACAATGAGCAGTTCTTC	CASVGSYNEQFF
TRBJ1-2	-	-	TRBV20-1	TGCAGTGCCGTCGGTTTTAACTATGGCTACACCTTC	CSAVGFNYGYTF
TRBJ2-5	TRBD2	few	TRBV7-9	TGTGCCAGCAGCTTAGGTGGCGGGAGACCAGAGACCCAGTACTTC	CASSLGGGRPETQYF
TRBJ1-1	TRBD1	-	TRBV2	TGTGCCAGCACGAAGACAGGGATGACTGAAGCTTTCTTT	CASTKTGMTEAFF
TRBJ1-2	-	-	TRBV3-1	TGTGCCAGCAGCCATCGAGTTTTTAGCGGCTACACCTTC	CASSHRVFSGYTF
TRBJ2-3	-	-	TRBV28	TGTGCCAGCAGCTCCGCCAAAGATACGCAGTATTTT	CASSSAKDTQYF
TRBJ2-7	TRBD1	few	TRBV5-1	TGTGCCAGCAGCTTGGCCGGACAGGGCAACGAGCAGTACTTC	CASSLAGQGNEQYF
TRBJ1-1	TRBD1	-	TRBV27	TGTGCCACCTTCCCGGGTAGCAGGGGGCCGAACACTGAAGCTTTCTTT	CATFPGSRGPNTEAFF
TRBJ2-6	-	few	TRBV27	TGTGCCAGCAGTTTCATAGGTGGGGCCAACGTCCTGACTTTC	CASSFIGGANVLTF
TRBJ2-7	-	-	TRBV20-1	TGCAGTGCTAGAGCGAGGAGCTACGAGCAGTACTTC	CSARARSYEQYF
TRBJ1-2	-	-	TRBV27	TGTGCCAGCGCCAGTTCGACAGCATACTATGGCTACACCTTC	CASASSTAYYGYTF
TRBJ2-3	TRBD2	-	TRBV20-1	TGCAGTGCTAGAGATATACTAGCGGGAGTCTCTAGCACAGGTACGCAGTATTTT	CSARDILAGVSSTGTQYF
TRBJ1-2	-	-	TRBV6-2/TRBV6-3	TGTGCCAGCAGTTACCGGACCCTCGGGCGGGGCTATGGCTACACCTTC	CASSYRTLGRGYGYTF
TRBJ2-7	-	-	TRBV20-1	TGCAGTGCGATCCCCGGGACACTGGTCTCCGAGCAGTACTTC	CSAIPGTLVSEQYF
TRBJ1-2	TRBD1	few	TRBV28	TGTGCCAGCAGCGAAGTACCGGGACAGGGGGTAGGAAAAGGCTACACCTTC	CASSEVPGQGVGKGYTF
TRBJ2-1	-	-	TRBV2	TGTGCCAGCAGTGAAGCATGGGGGAACCATGAGCAGTTCTTC	CASSEAWGNHEQFF
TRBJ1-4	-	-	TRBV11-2	TGTGCCAGCAGCTTAGATCTGGCCGGGACACCGAATGAAAAACGGTTTTTT	CASSLDLAGTPNEKRFF
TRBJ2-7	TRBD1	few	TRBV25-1	TGTGCCAGCACCCCGACAGGGCCCTTTTTCGGCGTGTACTTC	CASTPTGPFFGVYF
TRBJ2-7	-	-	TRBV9	TGTGCCAGCAGCCCCGGGACGGGGTCCGCGCAGTACTTC	CASSPGTGSAQYF
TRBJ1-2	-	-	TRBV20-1	TGCAGTGCTAGAGATGAAGGGGGGTGGGGCTACACCTTC	CSARDEGGWGYTF
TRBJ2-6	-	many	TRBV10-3	TGTGCCATCACCCCGCAGCCGGGGGCCTTCTCTGGGGCCAACGTCCTGACTTTC	CAITPQPGAFSGANVLTF
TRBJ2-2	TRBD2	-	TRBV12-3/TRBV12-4	TGTGCCAGCAGTCCCCTACTCGGGCTAGCGGATAACACCGGGGAGCTGTTTTTT	CASSPLLGLADNTGELFF
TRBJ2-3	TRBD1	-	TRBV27	TGTGCCAGCAGTTCTCGGACAGGGGAGAGGGATACGCAGTATTTT	CASSSRTGERDTQYF
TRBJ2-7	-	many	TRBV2	TGTGCCAGCAGTGAAGCTAGGCCAAACCCCTACGAGCAGTACTTC	CASSEARPNPYEQYF
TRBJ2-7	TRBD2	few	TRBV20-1	TGCAGTGCCTGGCGGGACTACACCTACGAGCAGTACTTC	CSAWRDYTYEQYF
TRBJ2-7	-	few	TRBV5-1	TGCGCTAGCAGCACACGGGACTCCCTATCCTACGAGCAGTACTTC	CASSTRDSLSYEQYF
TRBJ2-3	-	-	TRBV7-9	TGTGCCAGCAGCCCCCGGGCTCTTAGCACAGGTACGCAGTATTTT	CASSPRALSTGTQYF
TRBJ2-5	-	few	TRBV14	TGTGCCAGCAGCCAAGTTAACTTGGAGACCCAGTACTTC	CASSQVNLETQYF
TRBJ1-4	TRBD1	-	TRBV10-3	TGTGCCATCAGGGACAGGGTCGGAGAAAAACTGTTTTTT	CAIRDRVGEKLFF
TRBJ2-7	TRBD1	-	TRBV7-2	TGTGCCAGCAGCTTAGTAGGGGGCAGGGTTTCGTGCGAGCAGTACTTC	CASSLVGGRVSCEQYF
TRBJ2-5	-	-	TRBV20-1	TGCAGTGCTAGGCTTTTGGGTAACCAAGAGACCCAGTACTTC	CSARLLGNQETQYF
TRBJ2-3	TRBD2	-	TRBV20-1	TGCAGTGCTAGTACTACTAGCGGGAGGGCCTATTACCCGGCTCTGCAGTATTTT	CSASTTSGRAYYPALQYF
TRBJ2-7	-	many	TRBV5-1	TGCGCCAGCAGCTCCGGGACGTTCTACGAGCAGTACTTC	CASSSGTFYEQYF
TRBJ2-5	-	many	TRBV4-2	TGTGCCAGCAGCCAAGAGTTGTCATTAGAGACCCAGTACTTC	CASSQELSLETQYF
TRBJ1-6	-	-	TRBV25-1	TGTGCCAGCAGTGAGCCGAAAGGTCGGAATAATTCACCCCTCCACTTT	CASSEPKGRNNSPLHF
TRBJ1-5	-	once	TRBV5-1	TGCACCAGCAGCCCCCGGGGAGGAAATCAGCCCCAGCATTTT	CTSSPRGGNQPQHF
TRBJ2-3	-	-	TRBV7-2	TGTGCCAGCAGCCCAGGACCAGGATTTCTGCAGTATTTT	CASSPGPGFLQYF
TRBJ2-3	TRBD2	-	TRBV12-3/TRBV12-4	TGTGCCAGCAAGGATGGACTAGCGGGAGGTCAAGATACGCAGTATTTT	CASKDGLAGGQDTQYF
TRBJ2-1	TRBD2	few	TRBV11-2	TGTGCCAGCAGTTCGGGACTATCTCACAATGAGCAGTTCTTC	CASSSGLSHNEQFF
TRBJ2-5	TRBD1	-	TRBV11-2	TGTGCCAGCAGCTTAGGGGACAGGGGGCGCGAAGAGACCCAGTACTTC	CASSLGDRGREETQYF
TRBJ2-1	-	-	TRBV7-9	TGTGCCGGCAGCTTAGTACGGGGCCAGAGCCATGAGCAGTTCTTC	CAGSLVRGQSHEQFF
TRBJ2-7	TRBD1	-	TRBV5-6	TGTGCCAGCAGCAAAGACAGGGGAGACGAGCAGTACTTC	CASSKDRGDEQYF
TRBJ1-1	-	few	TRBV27	TGTGCCAGCAGTCCTAGGACCGTAATGAACACTGAAGCTTTCTTT	CASSPRTVMNTEAFF
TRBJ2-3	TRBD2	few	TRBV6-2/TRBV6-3	TGTGCCAGCAGTTACGCACTAGCGGGAGGTCTAGATACGCAGTATTTT	CASSYALAGGLDTQYF
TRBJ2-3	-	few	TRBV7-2	TGTGCCAGCAGCTCTCGACTAGTATCAGATACGCAGTATTTT	CASSSRLVSDTQYF
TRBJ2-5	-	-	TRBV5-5	TGTGCCAGCAGTTCAGTCGTGGCGGCTCCAAAGACCCAGTACTTC	CASSSVVAAPKTQYF
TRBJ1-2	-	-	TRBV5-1	TGCGCCAGCAGCTTAGGGGCAGCCCACAACTATGATGGCTACACCTTC	CASSLGAAHNYDGYTF
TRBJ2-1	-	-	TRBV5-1	TGCGCCAGCAGCTCCTCTTGGCCCAATGAGCAGTTCTTC	CASSSSWPNEQFF
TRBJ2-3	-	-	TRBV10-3	TGTGCCATCAAAGAGCGAGGCGGAGGCACAGATACGCAGTATTTT	CAIKERGGGTDTQYF
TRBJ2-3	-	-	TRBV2	TGTGCCAGCAGCGACTTTACCTACACAGATACGCAGTATTTT	CASSDFTYTDTQYF